This T cell receptor beta chain is drawn from a study of early T cells in non-severe SARS-CoV-2 infection (dated by TCRdb to 2020 to 2022). For the wider study: Because TCR sequencing relied on bulk RNA taken from unsorted whole blood, pairing of alpha and beta chains was not possible. Overall study outcomes, separate from this receptor: Matching against VDJdb was skewed toward anti-spike CD8 responses, likely underestimated virus-specific expansions, and missed private and CD4 specificities.

The cysteine opens and the phenylalanine closes a CDR3 of 13 amino acids. Only CDR3 DNA is held: 39 bases, read in frame from base 1. In the germline V gene (reference sequence), CDR1 corresponds to GTSNPN and CDR2 to SVGIG. Deletion took 2 bases off V and 7 bases off J, with a span of 9 bases between the germline ends. Set within a cohort of healthcare workers in London, UK, this nested case-control study involved weekly PCR testing of nasopharyngeal swabs along with blood sampling. Healthcare workers were enrolled in the week of the UK lockdown, from 23 to 31 March 2020, and were followed every week for up to 16 weeks. The library was produced with 5' RACE. For sequencing, a NextSeq 500 was employed. Unique molecular identifiers were attached to individual cDNA molecules in the TCR library protocol so that sequencing error and PCR bias could be corrected. Both TCR alpha and beta chains were sequenced, and tight co-correlation was observed between alpha and beta sequence abundances in each sample. The authors' analysis ran thus. Decombinator V4 was used to annotate TCR sequences for V gene, J gene and CDR3. Expanded TCRs were defined as changing significantly between any two time points under a Poisson model with p below 0.0001. TCR abundances were normalised to the total number of TCRs sequenced per sample and expressed as counts per million. TRAV1-2 paired with TRAJ12, TRAJ20 or TRAJ33 defined MAIT TCRs, while TRAV10 paired with TRAJ18 defined iNKT TCRs. A search of VDJdb, accessed on 1 November 2021, was run for TCRs annotated to CMV, EBV and SARS-CoV-2, with TCRs annotated for multiple antigens excluded. TCRdb reprocessing: public reads trimmed at Q25 with fastp, clones called with MiXCR, in-frame beta chains kept. Entries that share a CDR3 protein sequence are merged under the most common genes and DNA. None of the V and J calls come from the authors' own analysis; TCRdb made them. The table for this sample lists under 100,000 distinct CDR3 sequences; roughly 11% of them were counted only once. The ten most abundant clones make up 4.5% to 5.5% of the sample.

This clonotype showed up just once. Its antigen specificity is not known. Qualities for individual bases were not recorded, and no much larger clone is one base off. A read on its own is weak evidence. Sequencing was carried out using whole blood. The clonotype originates from an adult who was a healthcare worker with PCR-confirmed SARS-CoV-2 infection or an uninfected control (not recorded which). The chain is made from TRBV30 and TRBJ1-6; the D gene assignment is ambiguous. This receptor has the CDR3 CAWSPVINSPLHF. The DNA sequence is TGTGCCTGGAGTCCCGTTATAAATTCACCCCTCCACTTT.